In its sample, the clone carrying this T cell receptor beta chain was seen once. The sample belongs to a study of blood T cell repertoires in COVID-19. Overall study context: Researchers got acute and convalescent COVID-19 samples from the United States, Italy and Spain. The cDNA or gDNA used as material had been derived from T cells, B-cell-depleted T cells, or PBMCs.

Per the authors' pipeline: Amplification of reference gene primers provided the estimated nucleated cell counts. The method was immunoSEQ multiplex PCR; TCRdb's version includes in-frame clones alone and lacks a portion of them. V, J and clone size reflect that table, while D and trimming were determined from the DNA. Here the sample spans 250,000 to 300,000 clones, approximately 86% being singletons. Seattle cases were enrolled at active infection and followed longitudinally. The sample comprised peripheral blood. The clonotype comes from a woman in her seventies with COVID-19, enrolled during active disease.

Here the CDR3 reads CASSSYSSGGAQETQYF. The CDR3 DNA is TGTGCCAGCAGCTCCTATTCTAGCGGGGGGGCCCAAGAGACCCAGTACTTC. The genes are TRBV5-4 and TRBJ2-5; TRBD2 aligns across 12 bases. This CDR3 is built from 17 residues. Germline V gives CDR1 SGHNT, CDR2 YYREEE (reference sequence). V was pared by 3 bases and J by 1 base, with 7 bases of the junction left unmatched.